Given below is one T cell receptor beta chain in context. The antigen remains undetermined. The entry originates in a study of OX40 agonist ivuxolimab in advanced cancers. Study as a whole: Treatment of patients was with ivuxolimab, an agonistic anti-OX40 (CD134) antibody. Findings of the study overall: Low normalized T-cell clonal expansion also characterized some of the nonresponders. At 0.1 to 3.0 mg/kg and by week 6, clonal expansion occurred in CD4+ and CD8+ blood T cells.

Autoimmune disease history or systemic immunosuppression led to patients being barred. Profiled with immunoSEQ multiplex PCR; TCRdb holds only in-frame clones, not every one. The data show 35,000 to 45,000 clones, with 82% seen just once and 20% to 25% held by the top ten. The CDR3 contains 15 residues. V was pared by 7 bases and J by 4 bases, with 19 bases between. Germline CDR1 is MNHEY and CDR2 is SMNVEV (reference sequence). Sequencing was performed on CD4+ or CD8+ T cells sorted from blood, taken in a trial of the OX40 agonist ivuxolimab. The receptor was isolated from an adult with an advanced solid tumor such as melanoma, head and neck, liver or kidney cancer. The chain carries TRBV27 and TRBJ1-2, with unresolved D. The CDR3 is CASTYSPDGPYGYTF. The CDR3 DNA is TGTGCCAGCACATACAGCCCGGACGGACCCTATGGCTACACCTTC.